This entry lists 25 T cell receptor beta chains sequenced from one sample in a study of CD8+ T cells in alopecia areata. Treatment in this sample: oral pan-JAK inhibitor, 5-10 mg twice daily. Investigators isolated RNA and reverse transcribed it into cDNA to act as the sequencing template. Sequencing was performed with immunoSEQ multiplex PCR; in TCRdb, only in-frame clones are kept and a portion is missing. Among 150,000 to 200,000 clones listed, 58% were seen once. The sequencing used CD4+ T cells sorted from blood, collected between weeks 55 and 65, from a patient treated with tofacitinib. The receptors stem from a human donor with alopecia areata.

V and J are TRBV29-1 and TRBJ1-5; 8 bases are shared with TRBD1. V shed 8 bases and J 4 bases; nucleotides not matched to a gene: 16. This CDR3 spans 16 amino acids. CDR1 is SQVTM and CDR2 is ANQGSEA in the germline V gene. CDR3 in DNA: TGCAGCCCAACGCACCTAGGACAGGGATGGAATCAGCCCCAGCATTTT. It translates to CSPTHLGQGWNQPQHF.

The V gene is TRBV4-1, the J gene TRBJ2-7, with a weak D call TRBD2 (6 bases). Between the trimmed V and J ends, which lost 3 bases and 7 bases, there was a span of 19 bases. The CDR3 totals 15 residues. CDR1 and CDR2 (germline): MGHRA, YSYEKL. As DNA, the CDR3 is TGCGCCAGCAGCCAGGCCGGGACTTGGAATAATGAGCAGTACTTC. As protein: CASSQAGTWNNEQYF.

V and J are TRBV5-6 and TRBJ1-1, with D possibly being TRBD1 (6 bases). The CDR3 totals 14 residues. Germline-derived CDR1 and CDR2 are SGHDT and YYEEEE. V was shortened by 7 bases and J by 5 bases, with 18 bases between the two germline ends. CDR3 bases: TGTGCCAGCGTAAGTCAAGGGGGGAGGACTGAAGCTTTCTTT. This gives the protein CASVSQGGRTEAFF.

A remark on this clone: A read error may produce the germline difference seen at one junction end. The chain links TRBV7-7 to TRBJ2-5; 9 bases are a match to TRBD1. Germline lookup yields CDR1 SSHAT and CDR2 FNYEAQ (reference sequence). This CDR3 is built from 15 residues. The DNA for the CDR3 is TGTGCTAGCAGCAAAAGGACAGGGGATCGAGAGACCCAGTACTTC. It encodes CASSKRTGDRETQYF.

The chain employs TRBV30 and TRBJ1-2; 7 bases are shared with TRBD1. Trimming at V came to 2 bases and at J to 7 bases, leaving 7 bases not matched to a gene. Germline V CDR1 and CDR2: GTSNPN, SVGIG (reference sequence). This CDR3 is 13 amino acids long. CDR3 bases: TGTGCCTGGAGTTATAGGGGGCGAGGTGGCTACACCTTC. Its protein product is CAWSYRGRGGYTF.

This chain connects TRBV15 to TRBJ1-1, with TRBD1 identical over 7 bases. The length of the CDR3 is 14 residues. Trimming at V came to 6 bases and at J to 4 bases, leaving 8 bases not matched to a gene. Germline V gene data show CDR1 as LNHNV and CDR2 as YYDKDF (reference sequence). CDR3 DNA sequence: TGTGCCACCAGGCTTCACAGGGGAGTCACTGAAGCTTTCTTT. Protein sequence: CATRLHRGVTEAFF. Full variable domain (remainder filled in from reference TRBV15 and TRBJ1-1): DAMVIQNPRYQVTQFGKPVTLSCSQTLNHNVMYWYQQKSSQAPKLLFHYYDKDFNNEADTPDNFQSRRPNTSFCFLDIRSPGLGDTAMYLCATRLHRGVTEAFFGQGTRLTVV.

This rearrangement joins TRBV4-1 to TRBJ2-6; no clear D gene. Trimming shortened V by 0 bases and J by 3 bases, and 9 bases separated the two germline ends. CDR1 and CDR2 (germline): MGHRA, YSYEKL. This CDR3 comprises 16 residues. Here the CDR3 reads CASSQEEGFGANVLTF. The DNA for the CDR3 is TGCGCCAGCAGCCAAGAAGAAGGGTTTGGGGCCAACGTCCTGACTTTC.

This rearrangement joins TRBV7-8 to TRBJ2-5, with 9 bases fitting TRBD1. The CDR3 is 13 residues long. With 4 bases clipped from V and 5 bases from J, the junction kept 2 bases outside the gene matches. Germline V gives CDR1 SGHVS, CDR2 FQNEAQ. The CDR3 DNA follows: TGTGCCAGCAGCTGGGACAGGGCGGAGACCCAGTACTTC. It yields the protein CASSWDRAETQYF. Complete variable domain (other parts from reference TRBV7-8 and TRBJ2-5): GAGVSQSPRYKVAKRGQDVALRCDPISGHVSLFWYQQALGQGPEFLTYFQNEAQLDKSGLPSDRFFAERPEGSVSTLKIQRTQQEDSAVYLCASSWDRAETQYFGPGTRLLVL.

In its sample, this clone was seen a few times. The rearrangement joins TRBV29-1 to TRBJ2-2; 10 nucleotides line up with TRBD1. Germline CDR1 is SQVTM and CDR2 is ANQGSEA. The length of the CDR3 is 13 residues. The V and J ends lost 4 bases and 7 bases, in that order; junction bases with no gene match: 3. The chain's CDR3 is CSVGQGAIGELFF. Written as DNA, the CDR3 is TGCAGCGTTGGACAGGGGGCTATCGGGGAGCTGTTTTTT.

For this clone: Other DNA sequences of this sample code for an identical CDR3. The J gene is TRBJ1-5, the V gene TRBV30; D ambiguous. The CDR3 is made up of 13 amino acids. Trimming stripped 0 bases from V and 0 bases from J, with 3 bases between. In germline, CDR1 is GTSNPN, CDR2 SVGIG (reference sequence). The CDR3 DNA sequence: TGTGCCTGGAGTGTGGATAGCAATCAGCCCCAGCATTTT. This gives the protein CAWSVDSNQPQHF.

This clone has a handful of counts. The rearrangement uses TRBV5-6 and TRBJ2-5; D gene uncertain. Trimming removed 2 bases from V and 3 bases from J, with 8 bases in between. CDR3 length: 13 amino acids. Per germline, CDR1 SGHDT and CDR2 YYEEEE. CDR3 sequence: CASSLPPEETQYF. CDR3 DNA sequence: TGTGCCAGCAGCTTACCCCCTGAAGAGACCCAGTACTTC.

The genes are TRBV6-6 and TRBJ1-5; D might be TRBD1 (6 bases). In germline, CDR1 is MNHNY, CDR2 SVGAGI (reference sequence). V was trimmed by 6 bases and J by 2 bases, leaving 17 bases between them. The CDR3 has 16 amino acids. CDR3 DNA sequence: TGTGCCAGCAGAGGTTTTTCAGGGGCGGGCAATCAGCCCCAGCATTTT. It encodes CASRGFSGAGNQPQHF.

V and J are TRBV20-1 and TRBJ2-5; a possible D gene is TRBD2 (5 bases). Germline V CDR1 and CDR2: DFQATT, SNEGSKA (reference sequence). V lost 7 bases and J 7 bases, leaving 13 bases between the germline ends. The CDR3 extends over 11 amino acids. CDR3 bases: TGCAGTGTACTATTTGAGGGGACCCAGTACTTC. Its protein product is CSVLFEGTQYF.

CDR3 sequence (DNA): TGTGCCATCCACAGTAACTATGGCTACACCTTC. It translates to CAIHSNYGYTF. V usage is TRBV10-3 and J usage is TRBJ1-2; D remains unclear. CDR3 length: 11 amino acids. Trimming took 8 bases from V and 1 from J, leaving 5 bases between them. Germline loops: CDR1 ENHRY, CDR2 SYGVKD.

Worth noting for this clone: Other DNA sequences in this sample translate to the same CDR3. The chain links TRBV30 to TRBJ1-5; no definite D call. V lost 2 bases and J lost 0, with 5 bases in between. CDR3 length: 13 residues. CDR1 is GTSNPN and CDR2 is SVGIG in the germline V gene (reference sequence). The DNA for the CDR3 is TGTGCCTGGAGTCGGGATAGCAATCAGCCCCAGCATTTT. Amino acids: CAWSRDSNQPQHF.

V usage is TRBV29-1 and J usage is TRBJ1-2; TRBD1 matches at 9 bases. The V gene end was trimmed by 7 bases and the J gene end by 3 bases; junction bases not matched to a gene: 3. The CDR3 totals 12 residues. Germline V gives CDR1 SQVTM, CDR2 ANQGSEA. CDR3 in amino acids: CSARTGDYGYTF. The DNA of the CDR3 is TGCAGCGCCCGGACAGGGGACTATGGCTACACCTTC.

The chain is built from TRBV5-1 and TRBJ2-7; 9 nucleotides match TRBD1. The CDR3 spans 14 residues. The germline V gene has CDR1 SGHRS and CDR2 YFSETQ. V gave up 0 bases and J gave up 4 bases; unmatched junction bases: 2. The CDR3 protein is CASSLVGTGYEQYF. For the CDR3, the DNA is TGCGCCAGCAGCTTGGTAGGGACAGGGTACGAGCAGTACTTC.

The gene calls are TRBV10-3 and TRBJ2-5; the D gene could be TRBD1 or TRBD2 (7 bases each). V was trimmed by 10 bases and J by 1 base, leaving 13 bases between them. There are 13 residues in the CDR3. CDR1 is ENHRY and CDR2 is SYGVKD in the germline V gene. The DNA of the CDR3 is TGTGCCACCAGGGGGGGTCTCCAAGAGACCCAGTACTTC. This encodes CATRGGLQETQYF.

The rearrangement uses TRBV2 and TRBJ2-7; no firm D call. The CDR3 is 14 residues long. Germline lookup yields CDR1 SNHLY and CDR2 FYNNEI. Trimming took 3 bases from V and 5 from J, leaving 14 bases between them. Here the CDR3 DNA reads TGTGCCAGCAGTGATACGAGATTGTGGGACGAGCAGTACTTC. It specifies CASSDTRLWDEQYF. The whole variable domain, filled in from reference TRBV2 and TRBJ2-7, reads EPEVTQTPSHQVTQMGQEVILRCVPISNHLYFYWYRQILGQKVEFLVSFYNNEISEKSEIFDDQFSVERPDGSNFTLKIRSTKLEDSAMYFCASSDTRLWDEQYFGPGTRLTVT.

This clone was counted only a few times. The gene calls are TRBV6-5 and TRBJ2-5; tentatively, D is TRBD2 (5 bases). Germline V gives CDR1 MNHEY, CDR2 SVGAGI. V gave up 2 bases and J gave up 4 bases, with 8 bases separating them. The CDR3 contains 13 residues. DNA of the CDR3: TGTGCCAGCAGTTACGAGGGCCGAGAGACCCAGTACTTC. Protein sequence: CASSYEGRETQYF.

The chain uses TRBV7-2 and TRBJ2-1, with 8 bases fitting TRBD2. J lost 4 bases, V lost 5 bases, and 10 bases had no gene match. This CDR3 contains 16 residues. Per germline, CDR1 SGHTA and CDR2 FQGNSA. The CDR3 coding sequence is TGTGCCAGCAGCCCAATTCAGCGGGGGCCTTACAATGAGCAGTTCTTC. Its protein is CASSPIQRGPYNEQFF.

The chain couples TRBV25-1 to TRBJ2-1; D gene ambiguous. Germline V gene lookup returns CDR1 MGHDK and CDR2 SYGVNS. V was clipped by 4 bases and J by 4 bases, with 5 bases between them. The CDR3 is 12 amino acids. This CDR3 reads CASSAAYNEQFF. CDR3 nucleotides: TGTGCCAGCAGTGCGGCGTACAATGAGCAGTTCTTC.

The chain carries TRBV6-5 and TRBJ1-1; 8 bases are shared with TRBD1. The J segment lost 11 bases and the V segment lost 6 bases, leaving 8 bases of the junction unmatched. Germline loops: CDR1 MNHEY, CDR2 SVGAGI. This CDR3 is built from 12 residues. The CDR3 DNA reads TGTGCCAGCAGCCTACGACAGGGGAGCGCTTTCTTT. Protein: CASSLRQGSAFF.

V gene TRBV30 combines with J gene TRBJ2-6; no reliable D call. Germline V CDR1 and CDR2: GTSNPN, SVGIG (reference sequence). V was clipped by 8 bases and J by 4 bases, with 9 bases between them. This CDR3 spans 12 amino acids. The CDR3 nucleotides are TGTGCCCGAGGTTCGGGGGCCAACGTCCTGACTTTC. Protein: CARGSGANVLTF. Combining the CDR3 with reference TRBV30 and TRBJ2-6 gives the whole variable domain SQTIHQWPATLVQPVGSPLSLECTVEGTSNPNLYWYRQAAGRGLQLLFYSVGIGQISSEVPQNLSASRPQDRQFILSSKKLLLSDSGFYLCARGSGANVLTFGAGSRLTVL.

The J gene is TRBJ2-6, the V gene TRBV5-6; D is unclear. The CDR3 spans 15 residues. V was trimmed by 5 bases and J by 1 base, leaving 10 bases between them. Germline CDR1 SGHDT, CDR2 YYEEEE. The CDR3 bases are TGTGCCAGCAGTTTTCGTTTATCTGGGGCCAACGTCCTGACTTTC. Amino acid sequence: CASSFRLSGANVLTF. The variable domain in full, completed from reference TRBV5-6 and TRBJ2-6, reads DAGVTQSPTHLIKTRGQQVTLRCSPKSGHDTVSWYQQALGQGPQFIFQYYEEEERQRGNFPDRFSGHQFPNYSSELNVNALLLGDSALYLCASSFRLSGANVLTFGAGSRLTVL.